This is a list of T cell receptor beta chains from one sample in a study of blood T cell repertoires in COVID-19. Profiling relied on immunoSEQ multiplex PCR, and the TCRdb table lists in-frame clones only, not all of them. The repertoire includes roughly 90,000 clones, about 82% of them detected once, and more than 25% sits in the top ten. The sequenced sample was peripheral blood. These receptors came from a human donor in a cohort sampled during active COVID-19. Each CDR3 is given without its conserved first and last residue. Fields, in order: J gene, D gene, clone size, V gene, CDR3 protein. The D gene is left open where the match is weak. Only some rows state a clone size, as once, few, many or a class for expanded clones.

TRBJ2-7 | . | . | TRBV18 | ASSQGGDYEQY
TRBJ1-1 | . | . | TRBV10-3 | AIKWGGGKRGTEAF
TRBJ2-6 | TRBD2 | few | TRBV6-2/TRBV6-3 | ASSYSGGSSGANVLT
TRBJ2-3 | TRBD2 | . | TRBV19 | ATAGGGQDTQY
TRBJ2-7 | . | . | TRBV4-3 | ASSQDPGIDEQY
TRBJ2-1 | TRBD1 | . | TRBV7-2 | ASSLETGGYNEQF
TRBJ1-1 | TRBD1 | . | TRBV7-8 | ASSFDRGTEAF
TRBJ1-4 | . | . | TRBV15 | ATSRDSGGNEKLF
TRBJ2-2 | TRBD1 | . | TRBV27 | ASSLPGTGEAGELF
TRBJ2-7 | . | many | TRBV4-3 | ASSQDRGTVTYEQY
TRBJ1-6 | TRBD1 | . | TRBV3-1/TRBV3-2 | ASSPQGYNSPLH
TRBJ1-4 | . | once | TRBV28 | ASSLTAATNEKLF
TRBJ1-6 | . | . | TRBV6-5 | ASEESYNSPLH
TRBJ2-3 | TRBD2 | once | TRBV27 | ASSFPGGTQY
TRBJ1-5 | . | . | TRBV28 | ASSTPPSGANNQPQH
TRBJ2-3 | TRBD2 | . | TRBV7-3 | ASSATSGRPSGTQY
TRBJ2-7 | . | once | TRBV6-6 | ASSPSYEQY
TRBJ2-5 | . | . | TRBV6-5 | ASGEVTGQETQY
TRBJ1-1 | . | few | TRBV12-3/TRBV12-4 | ASSLGTEAF
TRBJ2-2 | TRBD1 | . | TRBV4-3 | ASSQGWGQGLAELF
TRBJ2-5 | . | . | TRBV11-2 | ASSLVFGLVDQETQY
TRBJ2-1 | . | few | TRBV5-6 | ASSLTGSHNEQF
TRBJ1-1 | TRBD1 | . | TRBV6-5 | ASTTGQDFNTEAF
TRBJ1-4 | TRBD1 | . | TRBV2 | ASARDRNNEKLF
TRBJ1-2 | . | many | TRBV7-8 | ASSARDGYT
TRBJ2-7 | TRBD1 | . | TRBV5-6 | ASSPGYRGYEQY
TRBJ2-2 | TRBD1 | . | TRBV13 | ASSLVGQANTGELF
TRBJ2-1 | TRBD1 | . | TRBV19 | ASSKDRYWDEQF
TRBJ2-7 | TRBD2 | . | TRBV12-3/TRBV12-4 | ASRLAGPYEQY
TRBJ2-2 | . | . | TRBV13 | ASSRRGSGELF
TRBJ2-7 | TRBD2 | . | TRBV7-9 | ASTSASGWDEQY
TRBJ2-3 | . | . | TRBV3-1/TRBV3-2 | ASSQASGTDTQY
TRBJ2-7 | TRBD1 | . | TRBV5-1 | ASSPQGRGDEQY
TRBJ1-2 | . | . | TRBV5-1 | ASSSRDKHGYT
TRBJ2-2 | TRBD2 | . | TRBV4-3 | ASSQDRIAGGFVGTGELF
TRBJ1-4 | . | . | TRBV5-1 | ASSLAFVSGMGNEKLF
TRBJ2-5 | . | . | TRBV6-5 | ASSFGLGETQY
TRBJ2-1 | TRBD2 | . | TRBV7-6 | ASSPTSGGAGSYNEQF
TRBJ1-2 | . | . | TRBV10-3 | AISGGGIYGYT
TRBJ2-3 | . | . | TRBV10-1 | ASSEGQSSTDTQY
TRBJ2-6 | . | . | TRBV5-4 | ASSLATGRSGANVLT
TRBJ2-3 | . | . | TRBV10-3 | AISSPGGFFTDTQY
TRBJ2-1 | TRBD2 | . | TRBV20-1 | GGEGGNEQF
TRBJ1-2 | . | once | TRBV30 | AWSVQGYGYT
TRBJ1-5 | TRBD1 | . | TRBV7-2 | ASSLQGALNQPQH
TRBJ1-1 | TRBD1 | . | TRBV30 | AWDRGLGTEAF
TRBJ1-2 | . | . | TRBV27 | ASSLRGPLYGYT
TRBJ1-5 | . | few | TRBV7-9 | ASSLGGHAQPQH
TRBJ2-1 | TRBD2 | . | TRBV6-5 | ASKSSGQFWF
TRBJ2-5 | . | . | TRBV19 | ASSMEGFMLSIPEETQY
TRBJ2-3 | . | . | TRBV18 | ASSPNTDTQY
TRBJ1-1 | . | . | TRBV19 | ASTPGGIVNTEAF
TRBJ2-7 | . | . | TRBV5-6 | ASSLASEQY